The 21 T cell receptor beta chains below all came from one sample that was sequenced in a study of blood T cell repertoires in COVID-19. The repertoire was sequenced with immunoSEQ multiplex PCR; TCRdb's copy has only in-frame clones and lacks some. The sample includes 150,000 to 190,000 clones, roughly four fifths of them seen just once. Input material: PBMCs or T cells enriched from blood (not recorded which). All receptors come from a man between 45 and 60 years old who had recovered from COVID-19.

The chain combines TRBV27 with TRBJ2-1, with 11 bases identical to TRBD2. The V gene end was trimmed by 6 bases and the J gene end by 6 bases; junction bases not matched to a gene: 7. There are 15 residues in the CDR3. From germline, CDR1 is MNHEY and CDR2 SMNVEV (reference sequence). Here the CDR3 reads CASSEIAGGPNEQFF. The CDR3 nucleotides read TGTGCCAGCAGCGAAATAGCGGGGGGGCCCAATGAGCAGTTCTTC.

The J gene is TRBJ2-5, the V gene TRBV30; weak D call: TRBD1 (6 bases). The ends were cut back, 2 bases at V and 3 bases at J, with 7 bases in the middle. This CDR3 has 12 residues. Germline V CDR1 and CDR2: GTSNPN, SVGIG (reference sequence). The CDR3: CAWSPGEETQYF. The CDR3 bases are TGTGCCTGGAGTCCAGGGGAAGAGACCCAGTACTTC.

The chain couples TRBV4-2 to TRBJ2-2; TRBD2 might be the D (5 bases). Trimming left V 1 base short and J 0 bases short, with 9 bases between. From germline, CDR1 is LGHNA and CDR2 YNFKEQ. This CDR3 spans 16 amino acids. CDR3 in DNA: TGTGCCAGCAGCCAAGTTGGGAGTACGAACACCGGGGAGCTGTTTTTT. Its translation: CASSQVGSTNTGELFF.

V gene TRBV5-5 combines with J gene TRBJ1-1, with D maybe TRBD1 (5 bases). CDR1 is SGHKS and CDR2 is YYEKEE in the germline V gene (reference sequence). The CDR3 consists of 15 residues. Trimming stripped 0 bases from V and 5 bases from J, with 14 bases between. The DNA of the CDR3 is TGTGCCAGCAGCTTGGTGTGGAGGGGCGGGACTGAAGCTTTCTTT. This codes for CASSLVWRGGTEAFF. The full variable domain, completed using reference TRBV5-5 and TRBJ1-1, is DAGVTQSPTHLIKTRGQQVTLRCSPISGHKSVSWYQQVLGQGPQFIFQYYEKEERGRGNFPDRFSARQFPNYSSELNVNALLLGDSALYLCASSLVWRGGTEAFFGQGTRLTVV.

The chain has TRBV18 and TRBJ2-1; 8 nucleotides align to TRBD1. V shed 3 bases and J 7 bases; nucleotides not matched to a gene: 5. The CDR3 consists of 14 residues. Germline V gene sequence: CDR1 KGHSH, CDR2 LQKENI. CDR3: CASSPGQGWNEQFF. In nucleotides, the CDR3 is TGTGCCAGCTCACCCGGACAGGGTTGGAATGAGCAGTTCTTC.

This chain uses TRBV4-3 with TRBJ2-2, with 10 bases that match TRBD1. Germline trimming cut 0 bases from V and 5 bases from J; bases unmatched to any gene: 6. The CDR3 consists of 17 residues. Germline lookup yields CDR1 LGHNA and CDR2 YSLEER. The CDR3 DNA reads as TGCGCCAGCAGCCAAGATAGGGGACAGGGGAGGACCGGGGAGCTGTTTTTT. Its translation: CASSQDRGQGRTGELFF.

The chain has TRBV20-1 and TRBJ1-1; tentatively, D is TRBD1 (5 bases). The V gene lost 3 bases and the J gene lost 5 bases, with 10 bases spanning the gap. This CDR3 is built from 12 residues. CDR1 and CDR2 from the germline V gene are DFQATT and SNEGSKA (reference sequence). CDR3: CSASQGTTEAFF. The CDR3 coding sequence is TGCAGTGCTAGTCAGGGAACTACTGAAGCTTTCTTT.

The chain recombines TRBV3-1 (or the pseudogene TRBV3-2) with TRBJ2-1; 11 nucleotides align to TRBD2. J gave up 9 bases and V 0 bases, and 7 bases lay outside the gene matches. CDR3 length: 16 amino acids. The germline gives CDR1 LGHDT, CDR2 YNNKEL (reference sequence). The CDR3 loop is CASSQENVAGGAEQFF. As DNA, the CDR3 is TGTGCCAGCAGCCAAGAAAACGTAGCGGGGGGGGCTGAGCAGTTCTTC.

V and J are TRBV7-2 and TRBJ2-2; 9 bases agree with TRBD2. Unmatched junction bases numbered 7, after V lost 7 bases and J lost 7 bases. This CDR3 comprises 14 residues. CDR1 and CDR2 (germline): SGHTA, FQGNSA. The CDR3 spells CASTAGGHVGELFF. CDR3 nucleotides: TGTGCCAGCACGGCGGGGGGGCACGTCGGGGAGCTGTTTTTT.

Comment on this clone: One end of the junction is discordant with germline, which a read error may explain. Here the CDR3 reads CASSVEQGGGYEQYF. Here the CDR3 DNA reads TGTGCCAGTAGTGTAGAACAGGGTGGCGGCTACGAGCAGTACTTC. The V gene is TRBV19, the J gene TRBJ2-7; weak D call: TRBD1 (6 bases). CDR3 length equals 15 residues. Germline-derived CDR1 and CDR2 are LNHDA and SQIVND (reference sequence).

The J gene is TRBJ2-7, the V gene TRBV30; weak D call: TRBD1 (5 bases). Germline CDR1 and CDR2: GTSNPN and SVGIG (reference sequence). The CDR3 runs to 14 residues. V gave up 3 bases and J gave up 6 bases, with 18 bases separating them. Here the CDR3 reads CAWSGALQGSEQYF. DNA for the CDR3: TGTGCCTGGAGCGGAGCCCTCCAGGGCTCCGAGCAGTACTTC.

The gene calls are TRBV7-9 and TRBJ1-2; D is ambiguous. Trimming removed 3 bases at V and 7 bases at J, with 12 bases between. Per the germline V gene, CDR1 is SEHNR and CDR2 is FQNEAQ (reference sequence). This CDR3 contains 13 residues. For the CDR3, the DNA is TGTGCCAGCAGCTTTACCTTGGCCGCTGGCTACACCTTC. This codes for CASSFTLAAGYTF.

This clone appeared a single time. The chain couples TRBV7-9 to TRBJ2-7; D remains unclear. The germline V gene has CDR1 SEHNR and CDR2 FQNEAQ (reference sequence). CDR3 length: 11 residues. Trimming took off 5 bases at V and 7 bases at J, with 9 bases between the two ends. The CDR3 protein is CASSANREQYF. CDR3 in DNA: TGTGCCAGCAGCGCCAACAGAGAGCAGTACTTC.

In this sample, this clone turned up a few times. V gene TRBV4-3 combines with J gene TRBJ1-4, with 8 bases identical to TRBD1. The germline CDR1 and CDR2 sequences are LGHNA and YSLEER. J gave up 7 bases and V 0 bases, and 1 base lay outside the gene matches. This CDR3 spans 14 amino acids. This CDR3 is CASSQDRGPEKLFF. DNA for the CDR3: TGCGCCAGCAGCCAAGACAGGGGGCCTGAAAAACTGTTTTTT.

The chain combines TRBV9 with TRBJ2-7; D remains unclear. Germline CDR1 SGDLS, CDR2 YYNGEE. V lost 0 bases and J 0 bases, leaving 4 bases between the germline ends. CDR3 length: 13 residues. CDR3 amino acids: CASSVDISYEQYF. As DNA, the CDR3 is TGTGCCAGCAGCGTAGATATCTCCTACGAGCAGTACTTC.

This clone has more than one count but fewer than ten. The rearrangement joins TRBV15 to TRBJ2-7; TRBD2 matches 7 bases. Germline V gene data show CDR1 as LNHNV and CDR2 as YYDKDF (reference sequence). This CDR3 is built from 14 residues. The trim removed 0 bases at V and 4 bases at J, leaving 3 bases unmatched. CDR3 sequence: CATSREPAGYEQYF. The CDR3 DNA reads TGTGCCACCAGCAGAGAACCAGCGGGGTACGAGCAGTACTTC.

The chain links TRBV6-5 to TRBJ1-6; 9 bases line up with TRBD1. Germline trimming cut 3 bases from V and 10 bases from J; bases unmatched to any gene: 7. Germline CDR1 is MNHEY and CDR2 is SVGAGI. The CDR3 has 15 amino acids. The CDR3 spells CASSYITGGFSPLHF. The CDR3 DNA sequence: TGTGCCAGCAGTTATATAACAGGGGGCTTCTCACCCCTCCACTTT.

This clone is a singleton in its sample. The chain joins TRBV5-1 to TRBJ1-4; 8 bases fit TRBD1. The V and J ends lost 4 bases and 8 bases, in that order; junction bases with no gene match: 7. CDR3 length: 14 amino acids. The germline V gene has CDR1 SGHRS and CDR2 YFSETQ. CDR3 residues: CASSAPDRVEKLFF. CDR3 sequence (DNA): TGCGCCAGCAGCGCACCGGACAGGGTCGAAAAACTGTTTTTT. The entire variable domain, with the rest obtained from reference TRBV5-1 and TRBJ1-4, is as follows: KAGVTQTPRYLIKTRGQQVTLSCSPISGHRSVSWYQQTPGQGLQFLFEYFSETQRNKGNFPGRFSGRQFSNSRSEMNVSTLELGDSALYLCASSAPDRVEKLFFGSGTQLSVL.

The chain couples TRBV19 to TRBJ1-5, with 7 bases lining up with TRBD1. CDR3 length equals 15 residues. With V trimmed by 1 base and J by 6 bases, 6 bases remained unmatched. Germline assignment: CDR1 LNHDA and CDR2 SQIVND (reference sequence). DNA of the CDR3: TGTGCCAGTAGTATAGGACAGGGTCGGTCTCAGCCCCAGCATTTT. Residues: CASSIGQGRSQPQHF. The full variable domain, in which reference TRBV19 and TRBJ1-5 provide the parts outside the CDR3, is DGGITQSPKYLFRKEGQNVTLSCEQNLNHDAMYWYRQDPGQGLRLIYYSQIVNDFQKGDIAEGYSVSREKKESFPLTVTSAQKNPTAFYLCASSIGQGRSQPQHFGDGTRLSIL.

This clone was detected only a few times. The chain is built from TRBV5-1 and TRBJ1-1; TRBD1 is a possible D gene (5 bases). Looked up from germline, CDR1 is SGHRS and CDR2 is YFSETQ. The CDR3 sequence is 13 residues long. Trimming pared 2 bases from V and 1 base from J, leaving 6 bases between. As DNA, the CDR3 is TGCGCCAGCAGCTTTACAGGGAACACTGAAGCTTTCTTT. This codes for CASSFTGNTEAFF.

This rearrangement joins TRBV20-1 to TRBJ1-2; 8 bases map to TRBD1. Germline V CDR1 and CDR2: DFQATT, SNEGSKA (reference sequence). This CDR3 spans 11 amino acids. CDR3 DNA sequence: TGCAGCACCGACAGGGGTAATGGCTACACCTTC. Its translation: CSTDRGNGYTF.